Listed here is a single TCR beta chain. This record belongs to a study of blood T cell repertoires in COVID-19. Patients of the Seattle cohort, enrolled during active infection, were followed longitudinally. V was trimmed by 6 bases and J by 2 bases, leaving 10 bases between them. The CDR3 covers 13 residues. Germline assignment: CDR1 SNHLY and CDR2 FYNNEI. Under the authors' procedure: Estimated nucleated cell counts came from reference gene primer amplification. The protocol was immunoSEQ multiplex PCR, while the TCRdb copy is restricted to in-frame clones and leaves out a portion. That table supplies the V and J calls and clone size; D and trimming were determined from the DNA. Altogether hundreds of thousands of clones are present, roughly 83% being singletons, with the ten largest covering roughly 5.2%.

Sequencing was done on a sample of peripheral blood. The TCR comes from a woman aged 80 or over with COVID-19, enrolled during active disease. The chain carries TRBV2 and TRBJ1-1; D uncertain. The CDR3 DNA is TGTGCCAGCAGAAGCGATGTCAACACTGAAGCTTTCTTT. It encodes CASRSDVNTEAFF.